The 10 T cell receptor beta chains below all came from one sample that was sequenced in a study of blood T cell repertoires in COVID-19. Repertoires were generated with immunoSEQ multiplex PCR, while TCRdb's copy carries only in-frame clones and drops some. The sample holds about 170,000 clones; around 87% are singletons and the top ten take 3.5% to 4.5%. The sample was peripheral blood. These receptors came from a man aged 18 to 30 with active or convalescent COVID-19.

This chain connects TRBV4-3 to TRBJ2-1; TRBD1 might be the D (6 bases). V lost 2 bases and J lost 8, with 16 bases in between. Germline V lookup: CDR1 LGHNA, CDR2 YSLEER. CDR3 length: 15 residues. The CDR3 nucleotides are TGCGCCAGCAGCCAATTAGACAGGACCAGGGATGAGCAGTTCTTC. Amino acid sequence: CASSQLDRTRDEQFF.

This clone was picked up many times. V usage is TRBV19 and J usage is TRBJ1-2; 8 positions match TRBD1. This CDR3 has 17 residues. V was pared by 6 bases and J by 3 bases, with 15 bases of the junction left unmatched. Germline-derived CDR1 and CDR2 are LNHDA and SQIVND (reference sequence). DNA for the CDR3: TGTGCCAGTAGCCTGAGGGCAGGGGGCGTACTCGACTATGGCTACACCTTC. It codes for CASSLRAGGVLDYGYTF.

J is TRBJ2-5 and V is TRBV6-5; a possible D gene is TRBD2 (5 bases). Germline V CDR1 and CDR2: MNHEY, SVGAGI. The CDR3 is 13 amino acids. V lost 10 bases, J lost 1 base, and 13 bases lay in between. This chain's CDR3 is CATHRTPQETQYF. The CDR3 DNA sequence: TGTGCCACCCACCGGACTCCCCAAGAGACCCAGTACTTC.

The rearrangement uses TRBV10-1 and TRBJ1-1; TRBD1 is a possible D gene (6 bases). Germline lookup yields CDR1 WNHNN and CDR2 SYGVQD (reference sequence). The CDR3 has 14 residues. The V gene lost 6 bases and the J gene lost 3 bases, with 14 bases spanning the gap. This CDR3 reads CASSRDIGYTEAFF. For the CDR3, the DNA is TGCGCCAGCAGCCGGGACATAGGATACACTGAAGCTTTCTTT.

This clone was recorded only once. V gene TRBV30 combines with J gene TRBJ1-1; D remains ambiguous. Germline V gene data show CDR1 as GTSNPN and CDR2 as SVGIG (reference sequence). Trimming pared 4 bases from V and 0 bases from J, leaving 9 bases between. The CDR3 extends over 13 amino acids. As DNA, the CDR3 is TGTGCCTGGACCCTTGCGGTGAACACTGAAGCTTTCTTT. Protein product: CAWTLAVNTEAFF.

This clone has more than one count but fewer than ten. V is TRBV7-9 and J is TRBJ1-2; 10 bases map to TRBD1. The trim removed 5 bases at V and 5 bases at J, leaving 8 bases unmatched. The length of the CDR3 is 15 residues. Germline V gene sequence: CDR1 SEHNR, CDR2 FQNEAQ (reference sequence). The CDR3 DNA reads TGTGCCAGCAGCGCCCGGGACAGGGGACTTTATGGCTACACCTTC. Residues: CASSARDRGLYGYTF.

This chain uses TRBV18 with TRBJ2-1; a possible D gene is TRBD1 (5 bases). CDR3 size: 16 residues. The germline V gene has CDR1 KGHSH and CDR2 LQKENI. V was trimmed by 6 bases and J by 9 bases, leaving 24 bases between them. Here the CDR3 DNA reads TGTGCCAGCTCGCAACCTTCTAGTAGGGGTAAAGGTGAGCAGTTCTTC. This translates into CASSQPSSRGKGEQFF. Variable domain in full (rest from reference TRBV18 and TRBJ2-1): NAGVMQNPRHLVRRRGQEARLRCSPMKGHSHVYWYRQLPEEGLKFMVYLQKENIIDESGMPKERFSAEFPKEGPSILRIQQVVRGDSAAYFCASSQPSSRGKGEQFFGPGTRLTVL.

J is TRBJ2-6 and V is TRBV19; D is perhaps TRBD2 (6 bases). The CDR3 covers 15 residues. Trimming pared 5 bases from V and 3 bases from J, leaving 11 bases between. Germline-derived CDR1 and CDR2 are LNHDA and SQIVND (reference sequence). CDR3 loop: CASSGTHVGANVLTF. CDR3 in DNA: TGTGCCAGTAGTGGGACTCATGTTGGGGCCAACGTCCTGACTTTC.

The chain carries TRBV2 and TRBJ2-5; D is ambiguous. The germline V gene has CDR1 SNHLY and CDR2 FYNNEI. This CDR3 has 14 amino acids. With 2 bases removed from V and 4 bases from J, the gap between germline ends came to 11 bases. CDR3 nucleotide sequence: TGTGCCAGCAGTGAAATGGGCAATGGAGAGACCCAGTACTTC. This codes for CASSEMGNGETQYF.

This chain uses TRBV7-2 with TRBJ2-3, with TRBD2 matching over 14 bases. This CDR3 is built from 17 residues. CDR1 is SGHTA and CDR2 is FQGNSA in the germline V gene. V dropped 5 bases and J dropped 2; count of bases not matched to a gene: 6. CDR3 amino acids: CASSGRTSGGHTDTQYF. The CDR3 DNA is TGTGCCAGCAGCGGCCGGACTAGCGGGGGGCACACAGATACGCAGTATTTT.